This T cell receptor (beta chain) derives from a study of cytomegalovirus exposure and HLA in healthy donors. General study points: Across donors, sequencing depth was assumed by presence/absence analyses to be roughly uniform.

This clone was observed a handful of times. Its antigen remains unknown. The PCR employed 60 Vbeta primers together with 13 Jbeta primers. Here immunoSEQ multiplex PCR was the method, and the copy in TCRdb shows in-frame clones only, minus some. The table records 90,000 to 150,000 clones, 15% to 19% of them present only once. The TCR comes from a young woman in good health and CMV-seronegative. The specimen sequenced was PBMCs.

As DNA, the CDR3 is TGCAGCGTTGAAGAGGGCAGGAACACGGAGCAGTACTTC. Translation gives CSVEEGRNTEQYF. V usage is TRBV29-1 and J usage is TRBJ2-7; D gene ambiguous. The CDR3 contains 13 residues. The germline V gene has CDR1 SQVTM and CDR2 ANQGSEA. The V end was cut by 0 bases, the J end by 7 bases, with 13 bases between.